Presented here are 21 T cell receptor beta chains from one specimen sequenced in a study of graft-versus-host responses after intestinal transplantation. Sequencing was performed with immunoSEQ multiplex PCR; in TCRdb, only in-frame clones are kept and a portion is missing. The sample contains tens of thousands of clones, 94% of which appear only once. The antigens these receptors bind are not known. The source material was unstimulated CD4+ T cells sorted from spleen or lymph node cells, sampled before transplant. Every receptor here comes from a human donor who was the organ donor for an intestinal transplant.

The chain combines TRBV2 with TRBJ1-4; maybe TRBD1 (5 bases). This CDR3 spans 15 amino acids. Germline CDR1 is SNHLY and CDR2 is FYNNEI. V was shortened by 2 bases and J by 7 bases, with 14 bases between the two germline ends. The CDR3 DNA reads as TGTGCCAGCAGTGAAACGGGACGGCCTGGTGAAAAACTGTTTTTT. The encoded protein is CASSETGRPGEKLFF.

CDR3 residues: CASSWDYTDTQYF. CDR3 bases: TGCGCCAGCAGCTGGGACTACACAGATACGCAGTATTTT. The J gene is TRBJ2-3, the V gene TRBV5-1; 7 bases fit TRBD2. V trimming: 3 bases; J trimming: 2 bases; junction bases outside the gene matches: 0. This CDR3 is 13 amino acids long. CDR1 is SGHRS and CDR2 is YFSETQ in the germline V gene.

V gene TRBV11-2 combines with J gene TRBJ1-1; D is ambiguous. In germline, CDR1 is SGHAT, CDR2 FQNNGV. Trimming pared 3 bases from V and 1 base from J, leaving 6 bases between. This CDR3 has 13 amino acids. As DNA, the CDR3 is TGTGCCAGCAGCTTTGAGGCGAACACTGAAGCTTTCTTT. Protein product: CASSFEANTEAFF.

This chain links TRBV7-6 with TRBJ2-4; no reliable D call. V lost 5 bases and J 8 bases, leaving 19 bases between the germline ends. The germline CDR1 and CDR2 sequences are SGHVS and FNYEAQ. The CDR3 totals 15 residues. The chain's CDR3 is CASSPVESGLDIQYF. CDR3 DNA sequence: TGTGCCAGCAGCCCAGTGGAGTCGGGCTTAGACATTCAGTACTTC.

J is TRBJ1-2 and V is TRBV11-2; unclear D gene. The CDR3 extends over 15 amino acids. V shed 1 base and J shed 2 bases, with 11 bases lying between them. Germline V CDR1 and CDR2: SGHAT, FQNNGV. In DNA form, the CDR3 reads TGTGCCAGCAGCTTAGCAGGACCGGCCAACTATGGCTACACCTTC. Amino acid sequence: CASSLAGPANYGYTF.

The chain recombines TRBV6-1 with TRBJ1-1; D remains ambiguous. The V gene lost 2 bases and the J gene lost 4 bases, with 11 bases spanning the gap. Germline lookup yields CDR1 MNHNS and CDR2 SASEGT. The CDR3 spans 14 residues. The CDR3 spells CASSELWQTTEAFF. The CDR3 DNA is TGTGCCAGCAGTGAACTATGGCAGACCACTGAAGCTTTCTTT.

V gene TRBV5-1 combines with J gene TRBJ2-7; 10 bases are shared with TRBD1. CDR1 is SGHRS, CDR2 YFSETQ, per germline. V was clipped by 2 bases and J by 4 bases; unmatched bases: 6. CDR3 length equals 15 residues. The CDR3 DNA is TGCGCCAGCAGCTTCGAGACAGGGGGCAGGTACGAGCAGTACTTC. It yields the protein CASSFETGGRYEQYF.

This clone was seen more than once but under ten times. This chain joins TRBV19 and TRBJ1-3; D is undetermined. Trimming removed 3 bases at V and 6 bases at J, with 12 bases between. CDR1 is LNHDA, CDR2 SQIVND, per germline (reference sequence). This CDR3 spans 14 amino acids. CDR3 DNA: TGTGCCAGTAGTATTTTGGCGGACCTAAACACCATATATTTT. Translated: CASSILADLNTIYF.

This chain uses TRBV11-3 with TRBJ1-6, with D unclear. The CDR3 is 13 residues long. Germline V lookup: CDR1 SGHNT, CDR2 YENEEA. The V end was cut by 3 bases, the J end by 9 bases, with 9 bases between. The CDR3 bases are TGTGCCAGCAGCTTTGTCTCGAGTTCACCCCTCCACTTT. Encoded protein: CASSFVSSSPLHF. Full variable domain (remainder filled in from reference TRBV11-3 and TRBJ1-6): EAGVVQSPRYKIIEKKQPVAFWCNPISGHNTLYWYLQNLGQGPELLIRYENEEAVDDSQLPKDRFSAERLKGVDSTLKIQPAELGDSAVYLCASSFVSSSPLHFGNGTRLTVT.

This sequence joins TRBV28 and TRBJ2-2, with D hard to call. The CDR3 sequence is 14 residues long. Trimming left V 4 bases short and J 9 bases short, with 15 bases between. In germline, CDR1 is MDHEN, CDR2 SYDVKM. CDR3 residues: CASSSPSRSRELFF. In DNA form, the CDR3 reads TGTGCCAGCAGTTCCCCATCCCGGAGCCGGGAGCTGTTTTTT.

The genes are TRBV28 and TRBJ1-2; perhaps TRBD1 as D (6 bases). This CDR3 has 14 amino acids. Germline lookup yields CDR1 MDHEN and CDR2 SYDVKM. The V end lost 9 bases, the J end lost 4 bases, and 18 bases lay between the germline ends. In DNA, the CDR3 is TGTGCCAGTCTAAGGACGGGGGCAAGCTATGGCTACACCTTC. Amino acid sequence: CASLRTGASYGYTF.

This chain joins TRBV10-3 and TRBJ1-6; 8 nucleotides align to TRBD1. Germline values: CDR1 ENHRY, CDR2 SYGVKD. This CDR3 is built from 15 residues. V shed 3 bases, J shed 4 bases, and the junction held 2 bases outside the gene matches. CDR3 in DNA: TGTGCCATCAGTGAACAGGGGGGTTATAATTCACCCCTCCACTTT. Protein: CAISEQGGYNSPLHF.

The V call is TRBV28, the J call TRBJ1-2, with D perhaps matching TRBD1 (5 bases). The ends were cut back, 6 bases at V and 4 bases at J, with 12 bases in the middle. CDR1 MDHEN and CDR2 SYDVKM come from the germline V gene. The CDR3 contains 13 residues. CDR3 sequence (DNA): TGTGCCAGCAGGGGGACGCAAATCTATGGCTACACCTTC. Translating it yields CASRGTQIYGYTF.

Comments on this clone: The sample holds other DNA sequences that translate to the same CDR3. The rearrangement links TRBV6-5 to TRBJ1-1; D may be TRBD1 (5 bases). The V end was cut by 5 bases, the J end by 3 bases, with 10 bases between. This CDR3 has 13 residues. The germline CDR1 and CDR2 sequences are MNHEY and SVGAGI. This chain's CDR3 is CASSRGTYTEAFF. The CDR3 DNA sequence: TGTGCCAGCAGTCGGGGGACGTACACTGAAGCTTTCTTT.

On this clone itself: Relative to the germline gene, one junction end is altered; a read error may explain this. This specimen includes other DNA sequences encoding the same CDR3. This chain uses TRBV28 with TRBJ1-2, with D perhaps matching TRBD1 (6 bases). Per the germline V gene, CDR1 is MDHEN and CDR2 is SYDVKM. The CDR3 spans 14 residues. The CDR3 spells CASSLRTALGGYTF. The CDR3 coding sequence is TGTGCCAGTAGTTTACGGACAGCCTTGGGTGGCTACACCTTC.

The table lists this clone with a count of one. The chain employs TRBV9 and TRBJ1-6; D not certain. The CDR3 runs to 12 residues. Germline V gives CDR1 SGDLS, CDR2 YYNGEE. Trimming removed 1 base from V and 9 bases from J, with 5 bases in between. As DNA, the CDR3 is TGTGCCAGCAGCGTATCGGGTTCACCCCTCCACTTT. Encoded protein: CASSVSGSPLHF.

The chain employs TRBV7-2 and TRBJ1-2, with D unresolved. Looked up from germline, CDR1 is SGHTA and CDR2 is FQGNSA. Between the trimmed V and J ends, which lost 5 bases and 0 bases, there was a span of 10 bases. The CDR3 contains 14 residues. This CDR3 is CASSRMTTNYGYTF. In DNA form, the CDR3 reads TGTGCCAGCAGCCGAATGACAACTAACTATGGCTACACCTTC.

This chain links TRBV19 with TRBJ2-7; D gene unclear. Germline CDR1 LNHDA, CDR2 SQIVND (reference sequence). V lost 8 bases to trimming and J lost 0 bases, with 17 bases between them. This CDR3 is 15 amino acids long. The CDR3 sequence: CASSLDGSFSYEQYF. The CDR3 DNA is TGTGCCAGTTCCCTCGATGGTAGCTTCTCCTACGAGCAGTACTTC.

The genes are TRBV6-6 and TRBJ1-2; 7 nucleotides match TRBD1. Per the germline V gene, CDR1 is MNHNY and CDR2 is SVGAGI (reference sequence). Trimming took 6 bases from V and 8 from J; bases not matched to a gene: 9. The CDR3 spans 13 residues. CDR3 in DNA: TGTGCCAGCAGACTCCCACAGGGGAGCGGCTACACCTTC. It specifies CASRLPQGSGYTF.

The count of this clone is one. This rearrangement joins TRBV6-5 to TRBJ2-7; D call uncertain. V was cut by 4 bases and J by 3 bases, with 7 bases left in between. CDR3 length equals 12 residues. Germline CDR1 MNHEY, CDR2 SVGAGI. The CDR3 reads CASSSTYYEQYF. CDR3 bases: TGTGCCAGCAGTTCCACTTACTACGAGCAGTACTTC.

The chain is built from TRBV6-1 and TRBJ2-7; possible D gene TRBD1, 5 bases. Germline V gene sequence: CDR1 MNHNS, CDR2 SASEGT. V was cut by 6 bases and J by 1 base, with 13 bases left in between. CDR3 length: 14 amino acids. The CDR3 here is CASRSRTLSYEQYF. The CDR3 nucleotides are TGTGCCAGCAGATCTAGGACACTTTCCTACGAGCAGTACTTC.